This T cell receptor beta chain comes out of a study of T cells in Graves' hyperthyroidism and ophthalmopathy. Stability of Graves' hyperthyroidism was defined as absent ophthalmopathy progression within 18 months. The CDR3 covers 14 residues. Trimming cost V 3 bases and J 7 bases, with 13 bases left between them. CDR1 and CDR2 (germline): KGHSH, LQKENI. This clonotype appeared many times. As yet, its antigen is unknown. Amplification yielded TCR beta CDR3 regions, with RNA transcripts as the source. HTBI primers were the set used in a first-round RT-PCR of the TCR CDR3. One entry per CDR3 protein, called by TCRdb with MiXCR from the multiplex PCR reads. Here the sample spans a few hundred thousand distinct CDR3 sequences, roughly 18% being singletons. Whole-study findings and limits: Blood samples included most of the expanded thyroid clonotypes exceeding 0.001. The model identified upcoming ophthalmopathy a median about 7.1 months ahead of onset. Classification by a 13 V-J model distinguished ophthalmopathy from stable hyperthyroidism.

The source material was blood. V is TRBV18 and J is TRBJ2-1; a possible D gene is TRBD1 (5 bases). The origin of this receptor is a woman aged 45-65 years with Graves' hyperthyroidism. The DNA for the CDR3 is TGTGCCAGCTCACCGCTCGACAGTCCGAATGAGCAGTTCTTC. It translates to CASSPLDSPNEQFF.